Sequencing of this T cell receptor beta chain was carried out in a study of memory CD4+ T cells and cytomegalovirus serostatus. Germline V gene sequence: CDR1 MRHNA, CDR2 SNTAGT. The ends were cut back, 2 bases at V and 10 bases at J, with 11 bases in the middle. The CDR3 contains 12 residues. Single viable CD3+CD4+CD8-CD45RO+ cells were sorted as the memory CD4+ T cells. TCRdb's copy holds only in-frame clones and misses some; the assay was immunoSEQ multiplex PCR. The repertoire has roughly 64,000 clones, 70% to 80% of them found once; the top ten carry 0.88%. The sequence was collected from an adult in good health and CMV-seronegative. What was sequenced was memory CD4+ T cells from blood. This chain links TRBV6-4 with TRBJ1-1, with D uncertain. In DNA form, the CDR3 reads TGTGCCAGCAGTGACAGGGATGGAGGAGCTTTCTTT. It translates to CASSDRDGGAFF.